The 21 T cell receptor beta chains given below trace back to one sample, sequenced in a study of shared clonotypes between healthy human individuals. Sequencing was performed with immunoSEQ multiplex PCR; in TCRdb, only in-frame clones are kept and a portion is missing. The repertoire has hundreds of thousands of clones, around 67% of them found once; the top ten carry under 2%. The sequenced material came from memory CD4+ T cells sorted from blood. The subset here: CD45RA-negative fraction. The receptors shown here come from a woman aged 25 to 39 in good health.

This clone appeared a few times. This sequence joins TRBV2 and TRBJ2-5, with 9 bases that match TRBD2. Germline values: CDR1 SNHLY, CDR2 FYNNEI. J gave up 9 bases and V 2 bases, and 16 bases lay outside the gene matches. CDR3 length: 17 amino acids. Here the CDR3 DNA reads TGTGCCAGCAGTGAAACTCTCCTAGCGGGACGTAAGGGGGCCCAGTACTTC. This sequence encodes CASSETLLAGRKGAQYF.

This chain uses TRBV10-2 with TRBJ1-5, with TRBD1 matching 7 bases. Germline CDR1 and CDR2: WSHSY and SAAADI. The CDR3 is 14 residues long. V shed 2 bases and J 5 bases; nucleotides not matched to a gene: 3. This CDR3 is CASSERQGDQPQHF. Here the CDR3 DNA reads TGCGCCAGCAGTGAGAGGCAGGGGGATCAGCCCCAGCATTTT.

The chain has TRBV6-5 and TRBJ1-3; D gene unclear. The V end lost 6 bases, the J end lost 1 base, and 10 bases lay between the germline ends. The CDR3 is 14 amino acids. Germline lookup yields CDR1 MNHEY and CDR2 SVGAGI. Written as DNA, the CDR3 is TGTGCCAGCAGCAGTGTCAGGTCTGGAAACACCATATATTTT. Translated, it gives CASSSVRSGNTIYF.

This chain joins TRBV20-1 and TRBJ1-5; D is uncertain. Germline lookup yields CDR1 DFQATT and CDR2 SNEGSKA (reference sequence). V was shortened by 0 bases and J by 6 bases, with 3 bases between the two germline ends. The CDR3 covers 11 residues. The chain's CDR3 is CSARDRQPQHF. DNA for the CDR3: TGCAGTGCTAGAGATCGTCAGCCCCAGCATTTT.

The gene calls are TRBV19 and TRBJ1-1, with D hard to call. Trimming stripped 4 bases from V and 6 bases from J, with 15 bases between. CDR1 is LNHDA and CDR2 is SQIVND in the germline V gene (reference sequence). This CDR3 region has 14 residues. DNA of the CDR3: TGTGCCAGTAGTAAGCTGAGAGACCACCCTGAAGCTTTCTTT. Amino acid sequence: CASSKLRDHPEAFF.

The chain joins TRBV5-8 to TRBJ2-1, with 7 nucleotides matching TRBD1. Germline loops: CDR1 SGHTS, CDR2 YDEGEE. V was clipped by 4 bases and J by 12 bases; unmatched bases: 16. This CDR3 comprises 15 residues. In DNA form, the CDR3 reads TGTGCCAGCAGCCTTGGGGACAGCAAGGTTGTGGGGCAGTTCTTC. It translates to CASSLGDSKVVGQFF. Supplemented by reference TRBV5-8 and TRBJ2-1, the full variable domain reads EAGVTQSPTHLIKTRGQQATLRCSPISGHTSVYWYQQALGLGLQFLLWYDEGEERNRGNFPPRFSGRQFPNYSSELNVNALELEDSALYLCASSLGDSKVVGQFFGPGTRLTVL.

This clone was counted a few times. The V and J genes are TRBV6-5 and TRBJ1-2; D is uncertain. The CDR3 spans 15 residues. V gave up 5 bases and J gave up 6 bases, with 19 bases separating them. Germline V gives CDR1 MNHEY, CDR2 SVGAGI. CDR3: CASSIRRMNMNGYTF. DNA for the CDR3: TGTGCCAGCAGTATCCGACGCATGAACATGAATGGCTACACCTTC.

This clone was counted once. The sample contains more than one DNA sequence encoding this CDR3. The rearrangement uses TRBV10-3 and TRBJ2-5; tentative D call: TRBD1 (6 bases). V shed 3 bases and J shed 2 bases, with 10 bases lying between them. Germline CDR1 is ENHRY and CDR2 is SYGVKD. The CDR3 sequence is 14 residues long. CDR3: CAISEGGIQETQYF. The CDR3 nucleotides read TGTGCCATCAGTGAAGGGGGAATACAAGAGACCCAGTACTTC.

The rearrangement joins TRBV11-2 to TRBJ2-7; 9 bases agree with TRBD1. Germline V gives CDR1 SGHAT, CDR2 FQNNGV. The CDR3 sequence is 15 residues long. The junction had 8 bases not matched to a gene; V was cut back by 2 bases and J by 6 bases. CDR3 in DNA: TGTGCCAGCAGCTTACTAGTACAGGGGGCTGTCGAGCAGTACTTC. Residues: CASSLLVQGAVEQYF.

V usage is TRBV6-1 and J usage is TRBJ2-3; TRBD2 agrees at 11 bases. CDR1 is MNHNS and CDR2 is SASEGT in the germline V gene. The V segment lost 0 bases and the J segment 1 base; nucleotides outside the gene matches: 12. The CDR3 runs to 20 residues. DNA of the CDR3: TGTGCCAGCAGTGAAGCGGTCGGACTAGCGGGCTTAGGGGGCACAGATACGCAGTATTTT. As protein: CASSEAVGLAGLGGTDTQYF.

About this clone: The identical CDR3 is also encoded by other nucleotide sequences in the sample. This rearrangement joins TRBV28 to TRBJ2-7; D uncertain. Per the germline V gene, CDR1 is MDHEN and CDR2 is SYDVKM. CDR3 length equals 12 residues. Trimming stripped 3 bases from V and 4 bases from J, with 7 bases between. As DNA, the CDR3 is TGTGCCAGCAGTTTGACACTGTACGAGCAGTACTTC. Translating it yields CASSLTLYEQYF.

The gene calls are TRBV6-1 and TRBJ1-1; 7 bases fit TRBD1. The junction had 7 bases not matched to a gene; V was cut back by 4 bases and J by 11 bases. The CDR3 runs 12 residues. Germline V lookup: CDR1 MNHNS, CDR2 SASEGT. The CDR3 DNA reads as TGTGCCAGCAGTGTTTACAGGGGAGAGGCTTTCTTT. This codes for CASSVYRGEAFF.

This sequence joins TRBV19 and TRBJ2-5; weak D call: TRBD1 (6 bases). V was pared by 3 bases and J by 0 bases, with 11 bases between. The CDR3 runs to 15 residues. The germline V gene encodes CDR1 LNHDA and CDR2 SQIVND (reference sequence). In nucleotides, the CDR3 is TGTGCCAGTAGTATGGGCCAGGGGAACCAAGAGACCCAGTACTTC. Encoded protein: CASSMGQGNQETQYF. Complete variable domain (other parts from reference TRBV19 and TRBJ2-5): DGGITQSPKYLFRKEGQNVTLSCEQNLNHDAMYWYRQDPGQGLRLIYYSQIVNDFQKGDIAEGYSVSREKKESFPLTVTSAQKNPTAFYLCASSMGQGNQETQYFGPGTRLLVL.

The rearrangement joins TRBV29-1 to TRBJ2-7; 8 bases agree with TRBD1. Germline values: CDR1 SQVTM, CDR2 ANQGSEA. V dropped 3 bases and J dropped 5; count of bases not matched to a gene: 9. This CDR3 region has 14 residues. The CDR3 DNA reads TGCAGCGTTGAGATAGGGCAGGGGGCACACGAGCAGTACTTC. Translated: CSVEIGQGAHEQYF.

The J gene is TRBJ2-7, the V gene TRBV28; 7 bases match TRBD1. The V and J ends lost 8 bases and 0 bases, in that order; junction bases with no gene match: 4. Germline lookup yields CDR1 MDHEN and CDR2 SYDVKM. There are 13 residues in the CDR3. CDR3 sequence (DNA): TGTGCCAGCGAATCAGGGGGCTCCTACGAGCAGTACTTC. It encodes CASESGGSYEQYF.

The DNA of the CDR3 is TGTGCCAGTAGTATAGACAGGGCCGGGAGTGAAGCTTTCTTT. Translating gives CASSIDRAGSEAFF. The rearrangement joins TRBV19 to TRBJ1-1; D perhaps matches TRBD1 (5 bases). Between the trimmed V and J ends, which lost 0 bases and 7 bases, there was a span of 12 bases. The length of the CDR3 is 14 residues. Germline CDR1 LNHDA, CDR2 SQIVND (reference sequence).

The chain carries TRBV7-9 and TRBJ1-3; no definite D call. The CDR3 is 16 residues long. CDR1 is SEHNR, CDR2 FQNEAQ, per germline (reference sequence). V lost 5 bases, J lost 3 bases, and 17 bases lay in between. DNA for the CDR3: TGTGCCAGCAGCCCCGTTCTCACCGGGGTTGGAAACACCATATATTTT. Encoded protein: CASSPVLTGVGNTIYF.

The CDR3 DNA is TGCGCCAGCAGCTTGGAGGTCAGGACAGTTGAAGCTTTCTTT. Translated, it gives CASSLEVRTVEAFF. The rearrangement joins TRBV5-1 to TRBJ1-1; TRBD1 might be the D (6 bases). Deletions cut 0 bases from V and 7 bases from J, with 13 bases between. CDR1 and CDR2 (germline): SGHRS, YFSETQ. This CDR3 contains 14 residues.

The rearrangement links TRBV29-1 to TRBJ2-3; TRBD1 matches 7 bases. This CDR3 spans 16 amino acids. Trimming cost V 7 bases and J 2 bases; bases outside gene matches: 15. Germline lookup yields CDR1 SQVTM and CDR2 ANQGSEA. CDR3 sequence reads: CSGSTPKGAPTDTQYF. The CDR3 DNA reads TGCAGCGGATCAACGCCCAAGGGGGCCCCCACAGATACGCAGTATTTT.

Remarks on this clone: Other DNA sequences within the sample encode an identical CDR3. J is TRBJ2-1 and V is TRBV19; unclear D gene. CDR3 size: 14 residues. In germline, CDR1 is LNHDA, CDR2 SQIVND (reference sequence). Trimming took 0 bases from V and 3 from J, leaving 6 bases between them. The CDR3 sequence: CASSIERRYNEQFF. In DNA, the CDR3 is TGTGCCAGTAGTATAGAGAGGCGCTACAATGAGCAGTTCTTC.

The chain combines TRBV10-3 with TRBJ1-5; D remains unclear. This CDR3 spans 12 amino acids. Germline V gene data show CDR1 as ENHRY and CDR2 as SYGVKD. V was clipped by 11 bases and J by 6 bases, with 14 bases between them. The CDR3 is CAAGSSPQPQHF. DNA of the CDR3: TGTGCCGCGGGGTCAAGTCCTCAGCCCCAGCATTTT.